The 8 T cell receptor beta chains below all came from one sample that was sequenced in a study of T cell responses to AZD1222 COVID-19 vaccine. The method was immunoSEQ multiplex PCR; TCRdb's version includes in-frame clones alone and lacks a portion of them. The data contain approximately 74,000 clones, roughly 87% of them singletons. The starting material was peripheral blood, obtained 28 days after the second AZD1222 dose. The receptors originated from an adult who received the AZD1222 COVID-19 vaccine.

The rearrangement joins TRBV4-3 to TRBJ2-3; no firm D call. V was pared by 0 bases and J by 1 base, with 8 bases between. CDR3 size: 15 residues. Germline values: CDR1 LGHNA, CDR2 YSLEER. CDR3 sequence reads: CASSQDLGGTDTQYF. The CDR3 DNA follows: TGCGCCAGCAGCCAAGATCTAGGAGGCACAGATACGCAGTATTTT.

This clone qualifies as medium-sized (0.01 to 0.1%). CDR3 residues: CASSQDRRGAFF. The CDR3 bases are TGCGCCAGCAGCCAAGATCGTCGAGGGGCTTTCTTT. V usage is TRBV4-1 and J usage is TRBJ1-1; D is ambiguous. This CDR3 region has 12 residues. In germline, CDR1 is MGHRA, CDR2 YSYEKL. With 0 bases removed from V and 11 bases from J, the gap between germline ends came to 10 bases.

There are a few counts of this clone. The chain is built from TRBV24-1 and TRBJ2-1; 8 nucleotides line up with TRBD1. The CDR3 runs to 18 residues. The V gene's germline CDR1 is KGHDR and CDR2 SFDVKD. Trimming at V came to 5 bases and at J to 1 base, leaving 12 bases not matched to a gene. DNA of the CDR3: TGTGCCACCAGTGCCGAACCAGGACAGGGAGTTTCCTACAATGAGCAGTTCTTC. Protein sequence: CATSAEPGQGVSYNEQFF.

The chain recombines TRBV6-2 or TRBV6-3 with TRBJ1-2, with a weak D call TRBD1 (5 bases). Trimming stripped 2 bases from V and 6 bases from J, with 13 bases between. The germline V gene encodes CDR1 MNHEY and CDR2 SVGEGT. CDR3 length equals 14 residues. For the CDR3, the DNA is TGTGCCAGCAGTTACGACGGGGCGGCTGATGGCTACACCTTC. Amino acid sequence: CASSYDGAADGYTF.

The V and J genes are TRBV6-2 or TRBV6-3 and TRBJ2-4, with 11 positions matching TRBD2. With 5 bases clipped from V and 7 bases from J, the junction kept 10 bases outside the gene matches. The CDR3 contains 16 residues. Germline lookup yields CDR1 MNHEY and CDR2 SVGEGT. CDR3 bases: TGTGCCAGCAGTCCGGGACTAGCGGACACTCGGAACATTCAGTACTTC. The encoded protein is CASSPGLADTRNIQYF.

The chain uses TRBV24-1 and TRBJ2-7; D is perhaps TRBD2 (6 bases). The ends were cut back, 9 bases at V and 4 bases at J, with 12 bases in the middle. Germline assignment: CDR1 KGHDR and CDR2 SFDVKD. The CDR3 totals 12 residues. CDR3 loop: CATLVRGYEQYF. In DNA, the CDR3 is TGTGCCACCTTGGTGCGGGGATACGAGCAGTACTTC.

The V and J genes are TRBV21-1 and TRBJ1-2; the table gives TRBD1 as D, unverified against the DNA. TRBV21-1 is a documented pseudogene. The CDR3 contains 12 residues. CDR3 sequence: CASSKQEYGYTF. The DNA of the CDR3 is TGTGCCAGCAGCAAACAGGAATATGGCTACACCTTC.

The V and J genes are TRBV28 and TRBJ1-3; unclear D gene. The CDR3 extends over 15 amino acids. Trimming took 1 base from V and 2 from J, leaving 9 bases between them. Germline V gives CDR1 MDHEN, CDR2 SYDVKM. CDR3 residues: CASSLFQTTGNTIYF. The DNA for the CDR3 is TGTGCCAGCAGTTTATTCCAGACAACTGGAAACACCATATATTTT.